The rows below give T cell receptor beta chains drawn from one sample of a study of blood T cells in healthy people across ages. TCRdb reanalysed the 5' RACE reads using MiXCR and keeps one entry per CDR3 protein. Of about a million distinct CDR3 sequences in the sample, approximately 50% were seen once. Source material: blood. The receptors originated from a woman aged 60 to 75 in good health. Each CDR3 is given with its conserved first and last residue. The D gene is left open where the match is weak. Rows may omit the clone size; those that give it use once, few, many or a size class.

d_call	v_call	j_call	clone_size	cdr3_nt	cdr3_aa
.	TRBV5-6	TRBJ2-1	.	TGTGCCAGCAGCTTGGTTCTCCCTCTGGGTGAGCAGTTCTTC	CASSLVLPLGEQFF
.	TRBV7-2	TRBJ2-5	.	TGTGCCAGCAGCGGGGGCGGGGTCAGTGGAGAGCAGTACTTC	CASSGGGVSGEQYF
.	TRBV7-3	TRBJ2-7	.	TGTGCCAGCAGCCCGAAGGGAGGCGCCTACGAGCAGTACTTC	CASSPKGGAYEQYF
TRBD1	TRBV10-3	TRBJ1-2	.	TGTGCCATCAGCCCCCAGGATACAGGGGGCAGCTATGGCTACACCTTC	CAISPQDTGGSYGYTF
.	TRBV7-9	TRBJ1-5	few	TGTGCCAGCACGGGTAGCAATCAGCCCCAGCATTTT	CASTGSNQPQHF
.	TRBV4-2	TRBJ2-7	few	TGTGCCAGCAGCCACCGGCTATCCGGATCCTACGAGCAGTACTTC	CASSHRLSGSYEQYF
TRBD1	TRBV6-5	TRBJ2-7	.	TGTGCCGGCAGCCCAGGGACAGGTTGGGGGGAGCAGTACTTC	CAGSPGTGWGEQYF
.	TRBV20-1	TRBJ1-1	.	TGCAGTGCTGTGATGAACACTGAAGCTTTCTTT	CSAVMNTEAFF
TRBD1	TRBV6-2/TRBV6-3	TRBJ2-5	.	TGTGCCAGCAGATGGACAGGGAGCAAAGAGACCCAGTACTTC	CASRWTGSKETQYF
.	TRBV10-3	TRBJ2-7	.	TGTGCCATCAGTGCGGGGGGCACCTACGAGCAGTACTTC	CAISAGGTYEQYF
.	TRBV18	TRBJ2-7	.	TGTGCCAGCTCACCAGGGACTCCAATGGGCGAGCAGTACTTC	CASSPGTPMGEQYF
TRBD1	TRBV29-1	TRBJ2-7	.	TGCAGCGTTGAAGTAAGACAGGGAATCTACGAGCAGTACTTC	CSVEVRQGIYEQYF
.	TRBV4-3	TRBJ1-4	.	TGCGCCAGCAGCCAAGACCTTGAAAAACTGTTTTTT	CASSQDLEKLFF
.	TRBV4-2	TRBJ2-7	few	TGTGCCAGCAGCCACGTACTGTCGGGGAGCACCTACGAGCAGTACTTC	CASSHVLSGSTYEQYF
.	TRBV7-2	TRBJ2-7	few	TGTGCCAGCAGCATCGGGGCCAGGAGGGAGCAGTACTTC	CASSIGARREQYF
.	TRBV5-1	TRBJ2-5	few	TGCGCCAGCAGCTTGATCCCAGGGGCCCAAGAGACCCAGTACTTC	CASSLIPGAQETQYF
.	TRBV4-3	TRBJ2-1	.	TGCGCCAGCAGCCAAGTATATCGGGCCACCTCCTACAATGAGCAGTTCTTC	CASSQVYRATSYNEQFF
.	TRBV14	TRBJ2-1	.	TGTGCCAGCAGCCAAGGGGCCCCAAAGCAGTTCTTC	CASSQGAPKQFF
.	TRBV18	TRBJ2-7	.	TGTGCCAGCTCCCGAGGACCGATATACGAGCAGTACTTC	CASSRGPIYEQYF
TRBD1	TRBV4-3	TRBJ2-5	.	TGCGCCAGCAGCCAAGATAACCCCGGGACAGGGGGTTTTGAGACCCAGTACTTC	CASSQDNPGTGGFETQYF
TRBD1	TRBV27	TRBJ2-7	.	TGTGCCAGCAGCTCAGTCGGGACAGGGGGCAATGAGCAGTACTTC	CASSSVGTGGNEQYF
.	TRBV20-1	TRBJ2-7	few	TGCAGTGCTAGTCCCATTTACGAGCAGTACTTC	CSASPIYEQYF
TRBD2	TRBV27	TRBJ2-1	.	TGTGCCAGCAGTTTATGGCGGGAGGACTACAATGAGCAGTTCTTC	CASSLWREDYNEQFF
TRBD2	TRBV4-3	TRBJ2-5	few	TGCGCCAGCAGCCATCCCGGGGGGGAGCAGTACTTC	CASSHPGGEQYF
TRBD2	TRBV28	TRBJ2-3	.	TGTGCCAGCGGGAGGGGCACGCAGTATTTT	CASGRGTQYF
.	TRBV20-1	TRBJ1-2	few	TGCAGTGTTAACGACGGAAGACGGAACTATGGCTACACCTTC	CSVNDGRRNYGYTF
.	TRBV6-1	TRBJ2-6	.	TGTGCCAGCAGCGCCCGGCACCGGGTCTCTGGGGCCAACGTCCTGACTTTC	CASSARHRVSGANVLTF
.	TRBV7-9	TRBJ2-5	.	TGTGCCAGCAGCTCCTCCTGGGGCAGAACGTACCAAGAGACCCAGTACTTC	CASSSSWGRTYQETQYF
.	TRBV4-2	TRBJ2-1	.	TGTGCCAGCAGCCCTGTGTCAGCCTACAATGAGCAGTTCTTC	CASSPVSAYNEQFF
TRBD2	TRBV20-1	TRBJ2-1	.	TGCAGTACTAGAGATCTTCCTAGCGGGGGTAGTGAGCAGTTCTTC	CSTRDLPSGGSEQFF
TRBD2	TRBV4-3	TRBJ2-3	.	TGCGCCAGCAGCCAAGAATGGCGGGAGGGCCTTGATACGCAGTATTTT	CASSQEWREGLDTQYF
.	TRBV28	TRBJ1-5	.	TGTGCCAGCAGTCCACCTCACGGGGATCAGCCCCAGCATTTT	CASSPPHGDQPQHF
.	TRBV6-5	TRBJ2-2	.	TGTGCCAGCAAACGGGACGGATCGGGGCTAACCAGTGAGCTGTTTTTT	CASKRDGSGLTSELFF
.	TRBV5-1	TRBJ2-5	.	TGCGCCAGCAGCTTGCGGGTTAGGGGGCAAGAGACCCAGTACTTC	CASSLRVRGQETQYF
TRBD2	TRBV4-1	TRBJ2-3	many	TGCGCCAGCAGCCAGACTAGCGGGAGGGCCAGGGATACGCAGTATTTT	CASSQTSGRARDTQYF
TRBD1	TRBV5-1	TRBJ1-2	once	TGCGCCAGCAGCGCCGGGACAGGGCCTGTTTATGGCTACACCTTC	CASSAGTGPVYGYTF
.	TRBV5-1	TRBJ1-1	.	TGCGCCAGCAGCTTGACAGTCGGAAACACTGAAGCTTTCTTT	CASSLTVGNTEAFF
.	TRBV28	TRBJ2-3	.	TGTGCCAGCAGTTTATTCTCGCGGGTAGCGCAGTATTTT	CASSLFSRVAQYF
TRBD1	TRBV5-1	TRBJ2-3	.	TGCGCCAGCAGCCTACTAGCCGGGACAGGGGGCACAGATACGCAGTATTTT	CASSLLAGTGGTDTQYF
.	TRBV7-9	TRBJ1-1	.	TGTGCCAGCAGGACCGGGGCCGGCCCTGAAGCTTTCTTT	CASRTGAGPEAFF
TRBD2	TRBV4-1	TRBJ2-3	few	TGCGCCAGCAGCTACGGACTAGCGGGAGGCGGAGGCACAGATACGCAGTATTTT	CASSYGLAGGGGTDTQYF
TRBD2	TRBV29-1	TRBJ2-5	.	TGCAGCGTTGGCGAGTTCGGAAGGGAGGGCCGCGGGACCCAGTACTTC	CSVGEFGREGRGTQYF
.	TRBV27	TRBJ2-6	few	TGTGCCAGCAGTCCCTTTGGAGGGACCGGCTCTGGGGCCAACGTCCTGACTTTC	CASSPFGGTGSGANVLTF
TRBD2	TRBV10-2	TRBJ2-7	.	TGCGCCAGCAGAAAAGCGGGAGAAAGGTCCTACGAGCAGTACTTC	CASRKAGERSYEQYF
TRBD1	TRBV4-2	TRBJ1-4	.	TGTGCCAGCAGCCAAGTCGGACAGGGTGGCGAAAAACTGTTTTTT	CASSQVGQGGEKLFF
.	TRBV2	TRBJ2-7	few	TGTGCCAGCAGTGATACAGGGTTTTTCGAGCAGTACTTC	CASSDTGFFEQYF
.	TRBV30	TRBJ1-6	.	TGTGCCTGGCGTCTCCCGAGCTCCTATAATTCACCCCTCCACTTT	CAWRLPSSYNSPLHF
.	TRBV28	TRBJ2-5	few	TGTGCCAGCAGTTTACCTGGACACGGAGAAGAGACCCAGTACTTC	CASSLPGHGEETQYF
.	TRBV5-1	TRBJ2-7	once	TGCGCCAGCAGCTTTCGTTCGAGCGAGCAGTACTTC	CASSFRSSEQYF
TRBD2	TRBV6-5	TRBJ2-3	.	TGTGCCAGCAGTTACTCGACCCCCGGGACTAGCGGGATTTTAGATACGCAGTATTTT	CASSYSTPGTSGILDTQYF
.	TRBV12-3/TRBV12-4	TRBJ1-5	.	TGTGCCAGCAGCTCCCTATATAGCAATCAGCCCCAGCATTTT	CASSSLYSNQPQHF
.	TRBV29-1	TRBJ2-1	many	TGCAGCGTTGCGGGGTCATACAATGAGCAGTTCTTC	CSVAGSYNEQFF
TRBD1	TRBV6-5	TRBJ2-7	.	TGTGCCAGGGACAGGCGGTACGAGCAGTACTTC	CARDRRYEQYF
.	TRBV15	TRBJ2-5	few	TGTGCCACCAGCAGAGATGATAAGGAGACCCAGTACTTC	CATSRDDKETQYF
.	TRBV6-1	TRBJ2-3	.	TGTGCCAGCAGCAGAGGAATATTCACAGATACGCAGTATTTT	CASSRGIFTDTQYF
.	TRBV11-3	TRBJ2-2	few	TGTGCCAGCTCTTCAGGGGTTCAGATGGGGCGCGGGGAGCTGTTTTTT	CASSSGVQMGRGELFF